This T cell receptor (beta chain) is drawn from a study of T cells after yellow fever vaccination. As regards this clonotype: What it recognizes is unknown.

TCRdb itself ran the 5' RACE reads through MiXCR, one entry per CDR3 protein. The sample gives some 390,000 distinct CDR3 sequences, about 6% of which show up once; over 12% is in the top ten. General study points: Repertoires sorted by FACS could include abundant clonotypes that are contaminants from the bulk population. A large majority of primary-vaccination clones showed up again after the booster (just under 97% CD4, approximately 90% CD8).

The CDR3 consists of 15 residues. V was pared by 2 bases and J by 5 bases, with 11 bases of the junction left unmatched. The germline V gene has CDR1 DFQATT and CDR2 SNEGSKA (reference sequence). V is TRBV20-1 and J is TRBJ2-5; 7 bases fit TRBD1. Sequencing used PBMCs, obtained 5 days after the yellow fever booster vaccination. The clonotype was recovered from a man aged 25-45 years who received the YFV17D yellow fever vaccine. CDR3 sequence (DNA): TGCAGTGCTAGACCCATGCACAGGGGAGTGGAGACCCAGTACTTC. Its protein product is CSARPMHRGVETQYF.